This T cell receptor (beta chain) was found in a study of OX40 agonist ivuxolimab in advanced cancers. About the investigation overall: Ivuxolimab, which targeted the costimulatory receptor OX40 (CD134), was an agonistic, fully human IgG2 monoclonal antibody. Intravenous ivuxolimab was administered to patients every 2 weeks at six dose levels: 0.01, 0.1, 0.3, 1.5, 3 and 10 mg/kg. The paper describes the monotherapy dose-escalation part (N ≈ 52 patients) of the phase I trial of ivuxolimab. The purpose of peripheral TCRbeta sequencing was to test whether ivuxolimab changed TCR sequence diversity and led to clonal T-cell expansion. Partial responses occurred in three dose-escalation patients, of whom one had hepatocellular carcinoma and two had cutaneous melanoma. Prior anti-PD-1, anti-PD-L1 or anti-CTLA-4 therapy was permitted, and about 40% of dose-escalation patients had received checkpoint inhibitors. Of the 50 to 55 dose-escalation patients, hepatocellular carcinoma was present in approximately 20, melanoma in around 15, renal cell carcinoma in 9 and head and neck cancer in 9. In the dose-escalation cohort, more than 80% of patients were male, and the mean age was around 65 years with a range of roughly 23 to 79. The paper's findings and limits, for the study overall: At doses of 0.1 to 3.0 mg/kg, clonal expansion of both CD4+ and CD8+ T cells in blood was seen between baseline and week 6. Antigen specificity was not determined for the clonally expanded peripheral T cells. After ivuxolimab, expanded clones were on average more numerous among CD8+ T cells than among CD4+ T cells. Low levels of normalized T-cell clonal expansion were also shown by some nonresponding patients. In partial responders in the 0.1-3.0 mg/kg groups, normalized peripheral clonal expansion was found to be among the lowest, especially among CD8+ T cells.

Including cysteine and phenylalanine, the CDR3 has 13 amino acids. The entry retains the CDR3 DNA only, 39 bases that are in frame from base 1. The germline V gene specifies SQVTM as CDR1 and ANQGSEA as CDR2. V drops 7 bases and J drops 7 bases, leaving 20 bases in between. The trial excluded patients who had a history of autoimmune disease or who were on systemic immunosuppression. Peripheral blood for TCR sequencing was collected from all dose cohorts at baseline, on cycle 4 day 1, and on cycle 7 day 1. The samples were taken from a phase I, first-in-human, multicenter, open-label dose-escalation trial of ivuxolimab. Adults with locally advanced or metastatic melanoma, renal cell, hepatocellular, or head and neck squamous cell carcinoma were enrolled in the trial. Before TCR sequencing, CD4+ and CD8+ T cells were separately sorted from peripheral blood. This clone was detected many times. The clone's antigen remains unknown. Base-call qualities are not available, and no considerably larger clone is one nucleotide away.

Genomic DNA was isolated from the sorted cells so that the TCRbeta CDR3 region could be sequenced. TCRbeta CDR3 regions were sequenced using the immunoSEQ Assay. Entries here come from immuneACCESS through TCRdb and include only in-frame sequences with V and J called. Some clones fail to appear in such tables; in the studies checked, an unresolved V gene covers under half of the shortfall, and the cause of the remainder is unknown. This sample is represented by about 73,000 clones; about 92% of them were singletons. More than 8.5% of the sample belongs to the ten largest clones. The sequence is built from TRBV29-1 and TRBJ2-7, and perhaps TRBD2 as D gene, on 6 matching bases. Sequencing used CD4+ or CD8+ T cells sorted from blood, obtained in a trial of the OX40 agonist ivuxolimab. This sequence was found in an adult with an advanced solid tumor such as melanoma, head and neck, liver or kidney cancer. The DNA sequence reads TGCAGCGCCCTCTCCCCCCGAAGCGGGGAGCAGTACTTC. Its translation is CSALSPRSGEQYF.